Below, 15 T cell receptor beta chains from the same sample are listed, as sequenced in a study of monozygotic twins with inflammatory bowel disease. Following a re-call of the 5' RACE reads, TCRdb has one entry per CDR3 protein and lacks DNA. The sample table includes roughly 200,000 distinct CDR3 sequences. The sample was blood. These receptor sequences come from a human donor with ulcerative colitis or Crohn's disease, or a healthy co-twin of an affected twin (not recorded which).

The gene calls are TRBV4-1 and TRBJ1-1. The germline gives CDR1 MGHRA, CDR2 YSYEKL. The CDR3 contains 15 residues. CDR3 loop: CASSQDARSSTEAFF.

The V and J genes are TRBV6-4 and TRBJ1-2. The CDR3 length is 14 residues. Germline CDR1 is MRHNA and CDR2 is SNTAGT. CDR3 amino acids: CASSETPSGYGYTF.

CDR3 loop: CATTVPDRNYGYTF. The chain is built from TRBV19 and TRBJ1-2; the D call from TCRdb, TRBD1, cannot be confirmed without DNA. The CDR3 totals 14 residues. Looked up from germline, CDR1 is LNHDA and CDR2 is SQIVND (reference sequence). The full variable domain, rest sourced from reference TRBV19 and TRBJ1-2, is DGGITQSPKYLFRKEGQNVTLSCEQNLNHDAMYWYRQDPGQGLRLIYYSQIVNDFQKGDIAEGYSVSREKKESFPLTVTSAQKNPTAFYLCATTVPDRNYGYTFGSGTRLTVV.

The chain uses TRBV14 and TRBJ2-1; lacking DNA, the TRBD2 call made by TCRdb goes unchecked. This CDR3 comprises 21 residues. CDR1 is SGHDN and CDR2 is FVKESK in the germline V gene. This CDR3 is CASSQDPYVAGAANSYNEQFF. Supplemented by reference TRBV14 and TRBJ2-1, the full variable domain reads EAGVTQFPSHSVIEKGQTVTLRCDPISGHDNLYWYRRVMGKEIKFLLHFVKESKQDESGMPNNRFLAERTGGTYSTLKVQPAELEDSGVYFCASSQDPYVAGAANSYNEQFFGPGTRLTVL.

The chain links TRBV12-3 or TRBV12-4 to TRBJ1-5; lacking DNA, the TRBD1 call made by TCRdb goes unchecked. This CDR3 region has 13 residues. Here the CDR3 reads CASSSVPGQPQHF.

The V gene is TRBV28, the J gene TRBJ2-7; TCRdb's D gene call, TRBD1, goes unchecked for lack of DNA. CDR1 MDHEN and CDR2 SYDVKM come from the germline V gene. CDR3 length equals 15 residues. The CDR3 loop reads CASSLSRTGTYEQYF.

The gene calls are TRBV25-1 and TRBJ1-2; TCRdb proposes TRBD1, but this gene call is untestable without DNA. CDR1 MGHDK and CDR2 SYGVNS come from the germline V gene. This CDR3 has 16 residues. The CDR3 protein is CASSESPGGGHYGYTF.

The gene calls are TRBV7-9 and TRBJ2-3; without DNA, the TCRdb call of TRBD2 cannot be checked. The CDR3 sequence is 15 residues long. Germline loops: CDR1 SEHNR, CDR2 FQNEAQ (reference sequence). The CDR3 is CASSSTSGGADTQYF.

The CDR3 reads CASSPSRTNQPQHF. The rearrangement links TRBV6-2 or TRBV6-3 to TRBJ1-5; there is no DNA to check the TCRdb D call of TRBD1. This CDR3 spans 14 amino acids. Germline V gene lookup returns CDR1 MNHEY and CDR2 SVGEGT.

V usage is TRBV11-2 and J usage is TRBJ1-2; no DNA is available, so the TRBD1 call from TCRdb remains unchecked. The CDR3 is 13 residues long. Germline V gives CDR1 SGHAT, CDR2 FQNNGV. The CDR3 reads CASSFSGPGGYTF.

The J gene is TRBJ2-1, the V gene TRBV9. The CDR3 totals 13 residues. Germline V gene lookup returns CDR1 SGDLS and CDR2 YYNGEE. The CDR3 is CASSPAGSNEQFF.

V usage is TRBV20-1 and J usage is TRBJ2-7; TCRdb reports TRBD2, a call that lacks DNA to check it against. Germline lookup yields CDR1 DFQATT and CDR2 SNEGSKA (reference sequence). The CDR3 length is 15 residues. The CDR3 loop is CSALTVRESIDEQYF.

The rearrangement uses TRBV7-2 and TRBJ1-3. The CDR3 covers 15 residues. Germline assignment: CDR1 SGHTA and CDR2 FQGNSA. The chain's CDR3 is CASSLEVREGNTIYF.

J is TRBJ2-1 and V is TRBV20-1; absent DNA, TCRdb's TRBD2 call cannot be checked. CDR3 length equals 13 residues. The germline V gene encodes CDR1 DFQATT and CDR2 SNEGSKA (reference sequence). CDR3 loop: CSARGNSGAEQFF.

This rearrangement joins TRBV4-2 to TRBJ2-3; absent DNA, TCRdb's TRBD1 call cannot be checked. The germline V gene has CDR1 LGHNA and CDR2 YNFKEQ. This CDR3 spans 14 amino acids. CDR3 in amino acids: CASSPRGVPDTQYF.